This paragraph reports one T cell receptor (beta chain). Its antigen is currently unknown. This specimen belongs to a study of vaccination effects on CD4 cells after COVID-19. Germline V gives CDR1 LNHDA, CDR2 SQIVND (reference sequence). This CDR3 region has 15 residues. Between the trimmed V and J ends, which lost 2 bases and 3 bases, there was a span of 11 bases. Clones were read by immunoSEQ multiplex PCR, and TCRdb kept only the in-frame ones, dropping some. The sample contains more than 10,000 clones, 73% of which appear only once. Viral peptide pools were used in the ViraFEST assay to expand antigen-specific CD4+ T cells, and sequencing came afterward. Investigators separated out CD4+ T cells once around eleven days of culture had passed. PCR-confirmed SARS-CoV-2 infection occurred in the person between March and December 2020. Everyone in the study got two shots of either the BNT162b2 or mRNA-1273 vaccine. They grew over 1.5 million PBMC in each well, adding approximately 10 IU/ml IL-2 and 8.5 to 10 ug/ml peptides.

This chain joins TRBV19 and TRBJ1-5, with unresolved D. Specimen: CD4+ T cells from PBMCs cultured with HCoV-NL63 spike peptides, collected after COVID-19 vaccination. The clonotype comes from a human donor who had a prior SARS-CoV-2 infection. In DNA form, the CDR3 reads TGTGCCAGTAGTATACGGAACATGCTCAATCAGCCCCAGCATTTT. It is translated as CASSIRNMLNQPQHF. Supplemented by reference TRBV19 and TRBJ1-5, the full variable domain reads DGGITQSPKYLFRKEGQNVTLSCEQNLNHDAMYWYRQDPGQGLRLIYYSQIVNDFQKGDIAEGYSVSREKKESFPLTVTSAQKNPTAFYLCASSIRNMLNQPQHFGDGTRLSIL.